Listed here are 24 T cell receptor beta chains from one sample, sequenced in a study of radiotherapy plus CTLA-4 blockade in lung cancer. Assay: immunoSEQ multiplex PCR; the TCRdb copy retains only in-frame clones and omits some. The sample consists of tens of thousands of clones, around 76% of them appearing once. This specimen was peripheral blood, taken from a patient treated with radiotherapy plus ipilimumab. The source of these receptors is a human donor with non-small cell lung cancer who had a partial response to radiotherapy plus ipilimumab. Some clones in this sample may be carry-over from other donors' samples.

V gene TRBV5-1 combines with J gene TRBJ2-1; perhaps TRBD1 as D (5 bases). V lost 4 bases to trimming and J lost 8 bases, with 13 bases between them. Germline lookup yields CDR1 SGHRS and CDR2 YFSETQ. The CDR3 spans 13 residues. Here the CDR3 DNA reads TGCGCCAGCAGCGGGCAGGGCCGGGATGAGCAGTTCTTC. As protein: CASSGQGRDEQFF. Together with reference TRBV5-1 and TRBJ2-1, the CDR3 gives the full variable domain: KAGVTQTPRYLIKTRGQQVTLSCSPISGHRSVSWYQQTPGQGLQFLFEYFSETQRNKGNFPGRFSGRQFSNSRSEMNVSTLELGDSALYLCASSGQGRDEQFFGPGTRLTVL.

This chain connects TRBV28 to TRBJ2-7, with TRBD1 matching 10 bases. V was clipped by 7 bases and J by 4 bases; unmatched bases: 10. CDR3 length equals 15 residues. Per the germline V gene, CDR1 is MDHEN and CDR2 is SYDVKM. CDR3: CASTLPGGQGYEQYF. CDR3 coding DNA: TGTGCCAGCACCCTCCCCGGGGGACAGGGGTACGAGCAGTACTTC.

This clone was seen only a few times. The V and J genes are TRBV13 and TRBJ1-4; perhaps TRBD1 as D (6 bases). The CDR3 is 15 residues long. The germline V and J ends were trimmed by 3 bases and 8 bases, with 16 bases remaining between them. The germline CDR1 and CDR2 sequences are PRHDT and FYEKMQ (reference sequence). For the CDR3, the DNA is TGTGCCAGCAGCTTGGGGGCCGTGGTAGGAGAAAAACTGTTTTTT. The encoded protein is CASSLGAVVGEKLFF.

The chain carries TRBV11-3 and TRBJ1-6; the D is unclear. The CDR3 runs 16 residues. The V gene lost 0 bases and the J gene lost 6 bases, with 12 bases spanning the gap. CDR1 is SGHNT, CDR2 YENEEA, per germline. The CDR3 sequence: CASSLEDPRGNSPLHF. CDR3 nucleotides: TGTGCCAGCAGCTTAGAGGACCCACGGGGTAATTCACCCCTCCACTTT.

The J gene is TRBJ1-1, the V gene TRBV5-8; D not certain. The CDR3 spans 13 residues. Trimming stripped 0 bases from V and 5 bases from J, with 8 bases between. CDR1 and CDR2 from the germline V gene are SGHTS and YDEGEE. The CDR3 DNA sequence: TGTGCCAGCAGCTTGGTAAGGAGAACTGAAGCTTTCTTT. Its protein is CASSLVRRTEAFF.

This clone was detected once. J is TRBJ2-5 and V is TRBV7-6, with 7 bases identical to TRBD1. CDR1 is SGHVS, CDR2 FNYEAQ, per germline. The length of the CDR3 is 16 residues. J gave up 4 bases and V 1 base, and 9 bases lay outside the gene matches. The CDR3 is CASSLGVGGHGETQYF. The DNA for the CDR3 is TGTGCCAGCAGCTTAGGAGTAGGGGGCCATGGAGAGACCCAGTACTTC.

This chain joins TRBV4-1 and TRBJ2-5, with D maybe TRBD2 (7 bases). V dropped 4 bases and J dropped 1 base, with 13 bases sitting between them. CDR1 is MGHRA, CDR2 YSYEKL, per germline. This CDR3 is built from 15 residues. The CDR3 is CASSRGGRSQETQYF. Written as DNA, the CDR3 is TGCGCCAGCAGCCGGGGGGGCCGCTCCCAAGAGACCCAGTACTTC.

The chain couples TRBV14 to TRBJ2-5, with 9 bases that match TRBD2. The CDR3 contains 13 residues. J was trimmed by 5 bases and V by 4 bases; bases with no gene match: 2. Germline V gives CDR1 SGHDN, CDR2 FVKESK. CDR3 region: CASSLAGVETQYF. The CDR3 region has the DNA TGTGCCAGCAGCCTAGCGGGAGTGGAGACCCAGTACTTC. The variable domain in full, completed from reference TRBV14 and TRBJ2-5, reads EAGVTQFPSHSVIEKGQTVTLRCDPISGHDNLYWYRRVMGKEIKFLLHFVKESKQDESGMPNNRFLAERTGGTYSTLKVQPAELEDSGVYFCASSLAGVETQYFGPGTRLLVL.

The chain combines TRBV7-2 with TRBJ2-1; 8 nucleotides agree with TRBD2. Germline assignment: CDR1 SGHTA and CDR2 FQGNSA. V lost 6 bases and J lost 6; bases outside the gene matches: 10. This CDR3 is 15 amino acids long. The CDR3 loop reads CASSSLAGVGNEQFF. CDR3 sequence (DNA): TGTGCCAGCAGTTCGCTAGCGGGTGTGGGCAATGAGCAGTTCTTC. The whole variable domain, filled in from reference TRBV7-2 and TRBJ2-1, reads GAGVSQSPSNKVTEKGKDVELRCDPISGHTALYWYRQSLGQGLEFLIYFQGNSAPDKSGLPSDRFSAERTGGSVSTLTIQRTQQEDSAVYLCASSSLAGVGNEQFFGPGTRLTVL.

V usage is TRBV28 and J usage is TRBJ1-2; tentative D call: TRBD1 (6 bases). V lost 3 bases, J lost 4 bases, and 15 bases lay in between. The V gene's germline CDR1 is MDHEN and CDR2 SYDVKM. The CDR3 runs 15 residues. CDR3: CASSFGRGASYGYTF. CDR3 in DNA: TGTGCCAGCAGTTTTGGGCGGGGGGCCAGCTATGGCTACACCTTC.

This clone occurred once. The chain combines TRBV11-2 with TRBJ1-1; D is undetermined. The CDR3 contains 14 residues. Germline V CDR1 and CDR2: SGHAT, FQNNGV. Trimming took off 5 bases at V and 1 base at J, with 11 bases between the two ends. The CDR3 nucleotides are TGTGCCAGCAGCCCACTTCAGGCGAACACTGAAGCTTTCTTT. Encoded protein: CASSPLQANTEAFF.

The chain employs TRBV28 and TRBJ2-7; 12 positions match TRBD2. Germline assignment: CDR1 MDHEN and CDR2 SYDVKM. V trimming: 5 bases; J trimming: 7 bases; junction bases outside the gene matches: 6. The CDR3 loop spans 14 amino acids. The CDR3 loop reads CASSLAGGPREQYF. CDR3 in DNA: TGTGCCAGCAGTCTAGCGGGAGGGCCTCGGGAGCAGTACTTC.

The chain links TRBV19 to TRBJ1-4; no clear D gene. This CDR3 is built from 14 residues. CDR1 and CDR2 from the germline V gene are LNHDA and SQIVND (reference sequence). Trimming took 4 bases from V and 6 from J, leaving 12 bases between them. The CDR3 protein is CASSRVGGDEKLFF. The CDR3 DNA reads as TGTGCCAGTAGTAGGGTAGGAGGTGATGAAAAACTGTTTTTT.

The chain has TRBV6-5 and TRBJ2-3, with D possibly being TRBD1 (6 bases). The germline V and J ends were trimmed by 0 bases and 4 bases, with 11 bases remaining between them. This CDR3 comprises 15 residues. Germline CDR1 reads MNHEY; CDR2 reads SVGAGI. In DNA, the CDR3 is TGTGCCAGCAGTTACTCGACAGGTCCCCCAGATACGCAGTATTTT. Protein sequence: CASSYSTGPPDTQYF.

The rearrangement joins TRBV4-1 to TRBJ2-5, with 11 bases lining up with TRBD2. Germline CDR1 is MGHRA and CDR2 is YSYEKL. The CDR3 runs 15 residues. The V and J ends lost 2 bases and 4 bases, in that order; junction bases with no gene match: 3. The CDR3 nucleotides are TGCGCCAGCAGCCAATTCGGACTAGCGGGAGAGACCCAGTACTTC. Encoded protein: CASSQFGLAGETQYF.

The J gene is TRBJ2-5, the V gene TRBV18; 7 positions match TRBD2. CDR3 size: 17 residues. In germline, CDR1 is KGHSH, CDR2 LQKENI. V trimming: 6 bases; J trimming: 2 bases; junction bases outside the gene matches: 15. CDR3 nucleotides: TGTGCCAGCTCGGTCCTTGCTAGCGGCCAAGGGCAAGAGACCCAGTACTTC. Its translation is CASSVLASGQGQETQYF.

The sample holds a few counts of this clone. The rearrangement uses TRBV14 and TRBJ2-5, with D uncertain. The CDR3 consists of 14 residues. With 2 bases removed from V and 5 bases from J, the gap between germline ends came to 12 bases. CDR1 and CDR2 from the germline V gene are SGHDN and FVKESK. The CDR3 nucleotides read TGTGCCAGCAGCCAATTCCCCGCTGAGGAGACCCAGTACTTC. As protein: CASSQFPAEETQYF.

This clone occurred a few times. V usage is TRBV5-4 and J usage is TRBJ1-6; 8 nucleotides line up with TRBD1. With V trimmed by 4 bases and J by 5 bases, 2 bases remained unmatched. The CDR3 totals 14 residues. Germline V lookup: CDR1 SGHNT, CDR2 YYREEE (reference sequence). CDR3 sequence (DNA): TGTGCCAGCAGCATGGACAGGGATAATTCACCCCTCCACTTT. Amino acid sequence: CASSMDRDNSPLHF.

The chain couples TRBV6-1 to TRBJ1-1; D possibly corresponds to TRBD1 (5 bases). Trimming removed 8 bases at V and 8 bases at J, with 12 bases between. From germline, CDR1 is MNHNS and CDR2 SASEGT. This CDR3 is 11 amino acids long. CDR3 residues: CASGRDREAFF. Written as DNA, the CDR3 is TGTGCCAGCGGCAGGGATCGAGAAGCTTTCTTT.

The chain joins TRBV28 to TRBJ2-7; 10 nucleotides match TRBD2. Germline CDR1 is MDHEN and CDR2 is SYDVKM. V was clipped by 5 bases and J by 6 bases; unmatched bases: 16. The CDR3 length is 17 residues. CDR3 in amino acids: CASSPIRRSSGRVEQYF. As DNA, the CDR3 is TGTGCCAGCAGTCCTATACGTCGCTCTAGCGGGAGAGTCGAGCAGTACTTC.

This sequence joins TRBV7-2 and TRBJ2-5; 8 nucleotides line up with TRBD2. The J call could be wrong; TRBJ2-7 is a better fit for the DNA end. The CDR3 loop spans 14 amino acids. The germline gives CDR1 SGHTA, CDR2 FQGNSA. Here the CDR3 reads CASSFRTSSYEQYF. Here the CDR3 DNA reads TGTGCCAGCAGCTTCAGGACTAGCAGCTACGAGCAGTACTTC.

The CDR3 bases are TGTGCCAGCAGTGAATTTGGCCGCACAGATACGCAGTATTTT. It encodes CASSEFGRTDTQYF. The chain links TRBV25-1 to TRBJ2-3; D not resolved. CDR1 and CDR2 from the germline V gene are MGHDK and SYGVNS. The CDR3 has 14 amino acids. V was clipped by 1 base and J by 1 base, with 6 bases between them.

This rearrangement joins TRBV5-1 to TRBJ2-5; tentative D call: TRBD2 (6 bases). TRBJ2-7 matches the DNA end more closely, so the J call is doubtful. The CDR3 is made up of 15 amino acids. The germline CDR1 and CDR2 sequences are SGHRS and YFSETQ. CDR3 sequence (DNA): TGCGCCAGCAGCAGGAGGGACGGCGGTACCTACGAGCAGTACTTC. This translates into CASSRRDGGTYEQYF.

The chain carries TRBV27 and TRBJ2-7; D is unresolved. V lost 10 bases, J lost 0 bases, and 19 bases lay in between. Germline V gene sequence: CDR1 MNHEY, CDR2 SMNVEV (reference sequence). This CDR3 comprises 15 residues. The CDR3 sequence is CATSLFSYSSYEQYF. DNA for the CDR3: TGTGCCACCAGCCTTTTTTCTTATAGCTCCTACGAGCAGTACTTC.